This T cell receptor (beta chain) was observed in a study of blood T cell repertoires in COVID-19 (TCRdb year 2020). Context from the whole study: Samples from collaborators originated in the United States, Italy and Spain and spanned both the acute and convalescent phases of COVID-19. The material from the prospective study consisted of cDNA or gDNA derived from T cells, B-cell-depleted T cells, or PBMCs. The dataset comprised deeply sampled blood TCRbeta repertoires from subjects exposed to, actively infected with, or recovered from COVID-19. The repertoires were made available in a free public database intended to serve as a resource for research on the immune response to SARS-CoV-2. The samples were drawn from two sources: the first 160 participants of the ongoing ImmuneRACE study, and approximately 1,300 subjects contributed by 6 global collaborators. Nearly every sample came with metadata listing a de-identified subject ID, COVID-19 status, age in years and sex. HLA class I and class II types, where available, came from metadata supplied by the sample provider rather than from assay-based typing.

The CDR3 holds 15 amino acids from the cysteine to the phenylalanine. Only CDR3 DNA is held: 45 bases, read in frame from base 1. Trimming leaves V shorter by 3 bases and J shorter by 1 base, with the junction holding 4 bases beyond the gene matches. CDR1 and CDR2 (MNHEY, SMNVEV) derive from the germline V gene (reference sequence). TCRbeta CDR3 regions were amplified from genomic DNA by means of the immunoSEQ Assay, a bias-controlled multiplex PCR. The published analysis was carried out like this. Within the assay, amplification of reference gene primers was used to estimate how many nucleated cells each sample contained. To quantify the absolute abundance of each unique TCRbeta CDR3 rearrangement, sequence reads were collapsed and filtered. For each sample, productive Simpson clonality was calculated as the square root of Simpson's diversity index across productive rearrangements. As stored in TCRdb, this immuneACCESS dataset retains in-frame rearrangements with V and J assigned. A fraction of the clones does not appear; measured against another copy, unresolved V genes explain less than half of the discrepancy, and the remainder lacks a known reason. V, J and clone size reflect that table, while D and trimming were determined from the DNA. This sample lists around 200,000 clones; approximately 80% were detected once. Approximately 7.3% of the sample lies in the top ten.

Collaborating institutions collected whole blood in K2EDTA tubes following their own protocols. For TCRbeta analysis, collaborator samples were shipped as frozen whole blood, as isolated PBMCs, or as DNA extracted from either sample type. As to this clone: The clone's antigen remains unknown. Base quality data are lacking; no much larger clone is found one base away.

General conclusions and limits of the study: The amount of clinical and demographic metadata varied by source and participant and was provided uncurated.

The sample taken for sequencing was peripheral blood. The sequence came from a human donor in a cohort sampled during active COVID-19. Recombination joined TRBV27 with TRBJ1-2, with TRBD1 matching 8 junction bases. The DNA reads TGTGCCAGCAGTTTGGAACAGGGGGGTAACTATGGCTACACCTTC. It is translated as CASSLEQGGNYGYTF.